The text below deals with one T cell receptor (beta chain). Evenly divided among several immunoSEQ plates was the genomic DNA of each subset. Assay: immunoSEQ multiplex PCR; the TCRdb copy retains only in-frame clones and omits some. The data show about 2.2 million clones, about 94% seen once. V dropped 5 bases and J dropped 7 bases, with 15 bases sitting between them. This CDR3 spans 14 amino acids. The germline V gene encodes CDR1 PRHDT and CDR2 FYEKMQ (reference sequence). Only CD45RO-negative cells positively selected for CCR7 counted as naive CD8 cells, so terminally differentiated effector memory CD45RA+ cells were excluded. The data originate from a study of shared clonotypes between healthy human individuals.

The chain has TRBV13 and TRBJ2-1; D gene unclear. Input material: naive CD8+ T cells from PBMCs. The TCR sequence derives from a man between 18 and 29 years old in good health. Some clones in this sample may be carry-over from other donors' samples. The CDR3, as DNA: TGTGCCAGCAGCGGGTCAGCCAACGGGAATGAGCAGTTCTTC. Translation gives CASSGSANGNEQFF.